This is a list of T cell receptor beta chains from one sample in a study of T cell changes during pregnancy in multiple sclerosis. Libraries were prepared by immunoSEQ multiplex PCR; TCRdb keeps only in-frame clonotypes and omits some of them. The repertoire holds tens of thousands of clones, with 75% to 90% as singletons. The sample in question was peripheral blood, obtained before pregnancy. These receptors all come from a female donor with multiple sclerosis, enrolled in a pregnancy study. CDR3s include the opening cysteine and the closing phenylalanine or tryptophan. Fields, in order: J gene, D gene, CDR3 length, V gene, clone size, CDR3 protein, CDR3 DNA. The D gene is left open where the match is weak. The size of a clone is reported for some rows only, either as once, few or many, or as a class for expanded clones.

TRBJ1-1 . 15 TRBV19 once CASSIDLSAVAEAFF TGTGCCAGTAGTATAGATCTATCGGCGGTGGCTGAAGCTTTCTTT
TRBJ2-3 TRBD2 15 TRBV6-6 . CASSTGTSGVDTQYF TGTGCCAGCAGTACTGGGACTAGCGGCGTCGATACGCAGTATTTT
TRBJ1-2 TRBD1 15 TRBV5-1 . CASSLDTGQGSGYTF TGCGCCAGCAGCCTGGATACGGGACAGGGCTCTGGCTACACCTTC
TRBJ2-2 TRBD1 17 TRBV18 . CASSPTRDTGGTGELFF TGTGCCAGCTCACCTACTCGGGACACAGGGGGCACCGGGGAGCTGTTTTTT
TRBJ2-7 . 15 TRBV6-5 . CASSYSASVGYEQYF TGTGCCAGCAGTTACTCGGCTAGCGTGGGCTACGAGCAGTACTTC
TRBJ2-1 TRBD2 15 TRBV11-3 . CASSLGGVQYNEQFF TGTGCCAGCAGCCTCGGGGGGGTTCAGTACAATGAGCAGTTCTTC
TRBJ1-3 . 16 TRBV7-6 few CASSPGVQGSGNTIYF TGTGCCAGCAGCCCAGGCGTTCAGGGAAGTGGAAACACCATATATTTT
TRBJ1-2 TRBD1 15 TRBV6-6 . CASSYSSGTVYGYTF TGTGCCAGCAGTTACTCGTCCGGGACAGTCTATGGCTACACCTTC
TRBJ2-2 . 16 TRBV6-5 . CASSYLDIANTGELFF TGTGCCAGCAGTTACTTGGACATTGCGAACACCGGGGAGCTGTTTTTT
TRBJ2-7 . 14 TRBV19 . CASSSQGNPYEQYF TGTGCCAGTAGTTCCCAGGGGAATCCCTACGAGCAGTACTTC
TRBJ1-1 . 14 TRBV6-5 . CASSYSPQTGEAFF TGTGCCAGCAGTTACTCCCCCCAGACAGGTGAAGCTTTCTTT